Each of the 16 T cell receptor beta chains below was sequenced from the same sample in a study of T cell changes during pregnancy in multiple sclerosis. TCRdb keeps only in-frame clones here, not all; method: immunoSEQ multiplex PCR. In the table there are tens of thousands of clones, roughly 90% of which are singletons. The sequences come from peripheral blood, collected in the first trimester of pregnancy. These receptor sequences come from a female donor in good health, enrolled as a control in a pregnancy study.

The chain couples TRBV27 to TRBJ2-7, with 9 bases lining up with TRBD1. CDR3 length equals 16 residues. Germline V gives CDR1 MNHEY, CDR2 SMNVEV (reference sequence). V lost 5 bases and J lost 7; bases outside the gene matches: 15. The CDR3 DNA reads TGTGCCAGCAGTCTACGCCCGGGACAGGGTCTAGGGGAGCAGTACTTC. Encoded protein: CASSLRPGQGLGEQYF.

The chain couples TRBV19 to TRBJ2-1; D uncertain. The V and J ends lost 4 bases and 2 bases respectively, with 18 bases between them. The CDR3 has 17 residues. Germline assignment: CDR1 LNHDA and CDR2 SQIVND (reference sequence). The CDR3 loop reads CASSTNPHYTPYNEQFF. CDR3 bases: TGTGCCAGTAGTACTAATCCTCACTATACCCCCTACAATGAGCAGTTCTTC.

The chain joins TRBV27 to TRBJ2-1; TRBD1 matches 9 bases. The CDR3 is made up of 16 amino acids. In germline, CDR1 is MNHEY, CDR2 SMNVEV (reference sequence). The trim removed 1 base at V and 5 bases at J, leaving 6 bases unmatched. The CDR3 sequence is CASSLFPWTGDNEQFF. Written as DNA, the CDR3 is TGTGCCAGCAGTTTATTCCCCTGGACAGGGGACAATGAGCAGTTCTTC.

J is TRBJ1-1 and V is TRBV7-9; 9 bases match TRBD1. This CDR3 comprises 16 residues. J was trimmed by 0 bases and V by 7 bases; bases with no gene match: 9. Germline V gives CDR1 SEHNR, CDR2 FQNEAQ (reference sequence). The CDR3 region has the DNA TGTGCCAGCACCAAACAGGGGGCTTCGGTGAACACTGAAGCTTTCTTT. Its protein is CASTKQGASVNTEAFF. The whole variable domain, remainder taken from reference TRBV7-9 and TRBJ1-1, is DTGVSQNPRHKITKRGQNVTFRCDPISEHNRLYWYRQTLGQGPEFLTYFQNEAQLEKSRLLSDRFSAERPKGSFSTLEIQRTEQGDSAMYLCASTKQGASVNTEAFFGQGTRLTVV.

This clone was counted once. J is TRBJ2-7 and V is TRBV2; D not resolved. This CDR3 is 13 amino acids long. CDR1 and CDR2 from the germline V gene are SNHLY and FYNNEI. V shed 3 bases and J shed 5 bases, with 11 bases lying between them. CDR3 in DNA: TGTGCCAGCAGTGAGGCAGGTGGCGACGAGCAGTACTTC. It translates to CASSEAGGDEQYF.

This clone was seen a single time. This CDR3 reads CASRTGGTGELFF. CDR3 nucleotides: TGTGCCAGCAGGACAGGGGGCACCGGGGAGCTGTTTTTT. The chain joins TRBV28 to TRBJ2-2; 9 bases match TRBD1. The V segment lost 6 bases and the J segment 4 bases; nucleotides outside the gene matches: 0. The V gene's germline CDR1 is MDHEN and CDR2 SYDVKM. The CDR3 runs to 13 residues.

This chain links TRBV28 with TRBJ2-7, with TRBD2 matching over 8 bases. This CDR3 spans 14 amino acids. Losses at the gene ends were 6 bases for V and 7 bases for J; bases not matched to a gene: 11. Germline values: CDR1 MDHEN, CDR2 SYDVKM. The CDR3 DNA reads TGTGCCAGCAGCGGAGAAGCGGGAGCTGAGGAGCAGTACTTC. Translation: CASSGEAGAEEQYF.

The chain combines TRBV4-2 with TRBJ2-7; 12 nucleotides match TRBD2. V gave up 4 bases and J gave up 2 bases; unmatched junction bases: 3. CDR3 length equals 15 residues. The germline CDR1 and CDR2 sequences are LGHNA and YNFKEQ. CDR3 sequence (DNA): TGTGCCAGCAGCCTACTAGCGGGAGGAACCTACGAGCAGTACTTC. Amino acids: CASSLLAGGTYEQYF.

The chain couples TRBV29-1 to TRBJ2-3; D uncertain. In germline, CDR1 is SQVTM, CDR2 ANQGSEA. V was trimmed by 1 base and J by 4 bases, leaving 18 bases between them. The CDR3 length is 16 residues. This CDR3 is CSVEGRKSVVADTQYF. In nucleotides, the CDR3 is TGCAGCGTTGAAGGGCGGAAGTCAGTTGTGGCAGATACGCAGTATTTT.

The rearrangement joins TRBV12-5 to TRBJ2-5; 12 nucleotides match TRBD2. J gave up 3 bases and V 2 bases, and 7 bases lay outside the gene matches. This CDR3 spans 17 amino acids. The germline CDR1 and CDR2 sequences are LGHNT and FRNRAP. In DNA, the CDR3 is TGTGCTAGTGGTTTGACTCTAGCGGGAGGGCAAGAAGAGACCCAGTACTTC. Its translation is CASGLTLAGGQEETQYF.

This rearrangement joins TRBV5-8 to TRBJ2-1; D is unclear. CDR3 size: 15 residues. The germline gives CDR1 SGHTS, CDR2 YDEGEE. The V gene lost 0 bases and the J gene lost 0 bases, with 7 bases spanning the gap. CDR3 nucleotide sequence: TGTGCCAGCAGCTTGGGATTTAGCTCCTACAATGAGCAGTTCTTC. This codes for CASSLGFSSYNEQFF.

The V call is TRBV5-1, the J call TRBJ2-7, with a tentative D call TRBD2 (6 bases). Looked up from germline, CDR1 is SGHRS and CDR2 is YFSETQ. The CDR3 has 16 amino acids. V lost 1 base and J 2 bases, leaving 16 bases between the germline ends. CDR3 residues: CASSLSSSSAAYEQYF. CDR3 coding DNA: TGCGCCAGCAGCTTGTCCTCCTCTAGCGCCGCCTACGAGCAGTACTTC.

The genes are TRBV30 and TRBJ2-5; 7 bases agree with TRBD2. The germline gives CDR1 GTSNPN, CDR2 SVGIG (reference sequence). This CDR3 region has 13 residues. Germline trimming cut 4 bases from V and 7 bases from J; bases unmatched to any gene: 9. The CDR3 nucleotides read TGTGCCTGGACTAGCGGTTCTATTGGGACCCAGTACTTC. As protein: CAWTSGSIGTQYF.

V is TRBV4-1 and J is TRBJ2-5, with D perhaps TRBD2 (6 bases). Germline lookup yields CDR1 MGHRA and CDR2 YSYEKL. Trimming removed 1 base from V and 1 base from J, with 10 bases in between. The CDR3 consists of 15 residues. Here the CDR3 DNA reads TGCGCCAGCAGCCAAGTCCCCGGGGGCCAAGAGACCCAGTACTTC. Translation: CASSQVPGGQETQYF.

The chain carries TRBV18 and TRBJ2-2, with TRBD2 identical over 10 bases. The CDR3 covers 15 residues. Germline V lookup: CDR1 KGHSH, CDR2 LQKENI. Trimming removed 3 bases from V and 6 bases from J; junction bases left unmatched: 4. CDR3 coding DNA: TGTGCCAGCTCACCTGGGACTAGCGTGGCCGGGGAGCTGTTTTTT. Its protein product is CASSPGTSVAGELFF.

The CDR3 loop reads CASSQRDRTFSGNTIYF. CDR3 nucleotide sequence: TGCGCCAGCAGCCAGCGGGACCGAACCTTCTCTGGAAACACCATATATTTT. The chain has TRBV4-1 and TRBJ1-3, with a tentative D call TRBD1 (5 bases). V was cut by 3 bases and J by 0 bases, with 15 bases left in between. Germline-derived CDR1 and CDR2 are MGHRA and YSYEKL. CDR3 size: 17 residues.